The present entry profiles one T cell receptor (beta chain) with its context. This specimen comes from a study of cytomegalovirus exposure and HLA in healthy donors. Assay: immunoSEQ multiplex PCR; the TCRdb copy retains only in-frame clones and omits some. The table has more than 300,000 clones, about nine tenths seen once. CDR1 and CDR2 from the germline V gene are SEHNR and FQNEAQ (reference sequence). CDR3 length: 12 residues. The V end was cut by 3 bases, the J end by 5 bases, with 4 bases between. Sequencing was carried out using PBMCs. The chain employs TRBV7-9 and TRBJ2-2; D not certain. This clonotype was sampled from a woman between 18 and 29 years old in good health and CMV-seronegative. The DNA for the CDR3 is TGTGCCAGCAGCTTCGAGACCGGGGAGCTGTTTTTT. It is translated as CASSFETGELFF.